These 2 T cell receptor beta chains were all obtained from the same sample, sequenced in a study of blood T cell dynamics during melanoma immunotherapy. The data were produced by immunoSEQ multiplex PCR, yet TCRdb's version contains in-frame clones alone and is incomplete. The sample comprises 15,000 or so clones, less than 95% of which are singletons, and roughly 0.22% rests with the top ten. Time point reported: week 3, after first cycle of checkpoint inhibitor. Here the sequenced sample was effector memory CD8+ T cells from blood, taken from a patient treated with checkpoint blockade. These receptors all stem from a human donor with melanoma.

The rearrangement joins TRBV2 to TRBJ1-4; 7 nucleotides agree with TRBD1. V lost 6 bases and J lost 5; bases outside the gene matches: 3. The CDR3 runs to 13 residues. The germline V gene encodes CDR1 SNHLY and CDR2 FYNNEI. The CDR3 region has the DNA TGTGCCAGCAGACAGGGGCGGAATGAAAAACTGTTTTTT. Protein product: CASRQGRNEKLFF.

The rearrangement links TRBV15 to TRBJ2-7; 11 nucleotides agree with TRBD2. The CDR3 is 18 amino acids. Germline loops: CDR1 LNHNV, CDR2 YYDKDF (reference sequence). Germline trimming cut 0 bases from V and 2 bases from J; bases unmatched to any gene: 9. CDR3 amino acids: CATSREPTRLAGTYEQYF. In DNA form, the CDR3 reads TGTGCCACCAGCAGAGAACCCACCCGACTAGCGGGGACCTACGAGCAGTACTTC.